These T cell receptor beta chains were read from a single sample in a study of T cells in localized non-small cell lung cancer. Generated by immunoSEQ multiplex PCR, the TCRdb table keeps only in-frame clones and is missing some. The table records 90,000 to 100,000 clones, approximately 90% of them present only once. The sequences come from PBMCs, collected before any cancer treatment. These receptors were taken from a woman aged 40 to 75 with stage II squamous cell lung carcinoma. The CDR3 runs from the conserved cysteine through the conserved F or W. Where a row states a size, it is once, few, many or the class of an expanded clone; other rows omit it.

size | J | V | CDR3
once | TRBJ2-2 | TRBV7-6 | CASSSYLGGVTGELFF
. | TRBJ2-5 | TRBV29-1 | CSYRAYQETQYF
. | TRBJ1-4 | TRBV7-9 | CASSRPGEAGEKLFF
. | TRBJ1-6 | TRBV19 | CASSLGQPYSPLHF
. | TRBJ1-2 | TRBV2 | CASRSGANYGYTF
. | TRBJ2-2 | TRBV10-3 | CASGIGGTNTGELFF
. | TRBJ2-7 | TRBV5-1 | CASSLVASYEQYF
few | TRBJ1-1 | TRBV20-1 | CSAKPVSEAFF
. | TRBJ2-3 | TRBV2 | CAREIPGRSTDTQYF
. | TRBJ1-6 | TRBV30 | CAWSVSRRESPLHF
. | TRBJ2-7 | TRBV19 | CASSGSGGYEQYF